This TCR beta chain was sequenced during a study of neurological immune-mediated disorders. General study findings and limits: Healthy controls had more TCR clonal expansion than multiple sclerosis, which showed the least, whereas HTLV-1-associated myelopathy showed the most.

A 10-nucleotide random UMI tagged transcripts in template-switch 5'RACE cDNA synthesis. MiXCR, run by TCRdb on the 5' RACE reads, gives a single entry per CDR3 protein. The sample contains some 79,000 distinct CDR3 sequences, 13% to 15% of which appear only once. Many counts were recorded for this clonotype. Its target is unknown. Trimming took off 4 bases at V and 1 base at J, with 11 bases between the two ends. This CDR3 is 14 amino acids long. Germline lookup yields CDR1 SGHRS and CDR2 YFSETQ. This sequence joins TRBV5-1 and TRBJ1-1; D is unclear. The sample was PBMCs. The origin of this receptor is a woman between 45 and 65 years old in good health. CDR3 coding DNA: TGCGCCAGCAGCGTCGACATGACGAACACTGAAGCTTTCTTT. It is translated as CASSVDMTNTEAFF. Full variable domain (outside the CDR3, taken from reference TRBV5-1 and TRBJ1-1): KAGVTQTPRYLIKTRGQQVTLSCSPISGHRSVSWYQQTPGQGLQFLFEYFSETQRNKGNFPGRFSGRQFSNSRSEMNVSTLELGDSALYLCASSVDMTNTEAFFGQGTRLTVV.